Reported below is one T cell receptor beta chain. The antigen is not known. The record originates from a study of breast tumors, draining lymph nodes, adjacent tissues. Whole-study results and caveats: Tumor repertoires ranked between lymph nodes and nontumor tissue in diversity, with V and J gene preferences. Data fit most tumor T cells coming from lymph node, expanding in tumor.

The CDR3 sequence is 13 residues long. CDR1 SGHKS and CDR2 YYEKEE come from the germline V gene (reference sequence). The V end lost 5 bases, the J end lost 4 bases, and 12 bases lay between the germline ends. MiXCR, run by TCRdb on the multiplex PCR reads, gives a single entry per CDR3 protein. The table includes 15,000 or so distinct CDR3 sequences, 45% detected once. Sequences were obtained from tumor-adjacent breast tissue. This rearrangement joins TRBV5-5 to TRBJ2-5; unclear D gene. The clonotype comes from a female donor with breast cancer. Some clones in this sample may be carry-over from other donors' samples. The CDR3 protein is CASRLGVGETQYF. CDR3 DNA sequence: TGTGCCAGCAGGCTTGGGGTCGGAGAGACCCAGTACTTC.